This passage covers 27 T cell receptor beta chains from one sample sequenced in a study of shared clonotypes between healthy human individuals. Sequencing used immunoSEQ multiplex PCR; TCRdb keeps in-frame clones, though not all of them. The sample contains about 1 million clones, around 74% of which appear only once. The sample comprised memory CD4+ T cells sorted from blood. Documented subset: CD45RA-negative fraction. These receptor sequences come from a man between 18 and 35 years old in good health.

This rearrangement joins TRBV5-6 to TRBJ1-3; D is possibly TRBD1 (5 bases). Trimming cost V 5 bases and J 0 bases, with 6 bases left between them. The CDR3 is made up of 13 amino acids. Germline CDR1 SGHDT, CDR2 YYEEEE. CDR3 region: CASRTASGNTIYF. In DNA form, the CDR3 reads TGTGCCAGCAGGACAGCCTCTGGAAACACCATATATTTT.

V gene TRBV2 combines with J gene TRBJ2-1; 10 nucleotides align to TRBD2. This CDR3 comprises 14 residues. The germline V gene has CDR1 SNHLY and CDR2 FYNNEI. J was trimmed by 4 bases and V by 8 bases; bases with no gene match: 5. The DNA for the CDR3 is TGTGCCAGCCAGCGGGAGGGCCGGTACAATGAGCAGTTCTTC. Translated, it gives CASQREGRYNEQFF.

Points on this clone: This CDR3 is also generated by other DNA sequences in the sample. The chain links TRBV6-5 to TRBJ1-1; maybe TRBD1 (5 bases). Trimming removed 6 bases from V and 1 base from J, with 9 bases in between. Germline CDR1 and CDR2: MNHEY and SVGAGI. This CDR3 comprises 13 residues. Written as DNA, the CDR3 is TGTGCCAGCAGGGGGACCGAGAACACTGAAGCTTTCTTT. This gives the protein CASRGTENTEAFF.

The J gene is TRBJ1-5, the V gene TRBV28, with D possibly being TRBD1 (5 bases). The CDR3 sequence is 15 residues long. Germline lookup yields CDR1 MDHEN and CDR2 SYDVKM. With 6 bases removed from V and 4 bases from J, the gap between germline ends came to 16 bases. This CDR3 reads CASSRRTGQNQPQHF. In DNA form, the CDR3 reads TGTGCCAGCAGCCGCCGGACGGGGCAAAATCAGCCCCAGCATTTT.

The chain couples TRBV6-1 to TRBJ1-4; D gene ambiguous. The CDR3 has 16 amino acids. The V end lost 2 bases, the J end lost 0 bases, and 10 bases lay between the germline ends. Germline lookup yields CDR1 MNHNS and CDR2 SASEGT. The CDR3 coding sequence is TGTGCCAGCAGTGAACGGCAAAGAGCAACTAATGAAAAACTGTTTTTT. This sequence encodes CASSERQRATNEKLFF.

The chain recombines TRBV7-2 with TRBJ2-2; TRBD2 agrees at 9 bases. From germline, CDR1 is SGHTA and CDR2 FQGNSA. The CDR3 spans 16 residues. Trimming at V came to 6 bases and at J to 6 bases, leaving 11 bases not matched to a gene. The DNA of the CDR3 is TGTGCCAGCAGTGAGACTGGCGGGGGGGCCTCCGGGGAGCTGTTTTTT. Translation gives CASSETGGGASGELFF. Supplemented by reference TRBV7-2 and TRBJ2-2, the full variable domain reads GAGVSQSPSNKVTEKGKDVELRCDPISGHTALYWYRQSLGQGLEFLIYFQGNSAPDKSGLPSDRFSAERTGGSVSTLTIQRTQQEDSAVYLCASSETGGGASGELFFGEGSRLTVL.

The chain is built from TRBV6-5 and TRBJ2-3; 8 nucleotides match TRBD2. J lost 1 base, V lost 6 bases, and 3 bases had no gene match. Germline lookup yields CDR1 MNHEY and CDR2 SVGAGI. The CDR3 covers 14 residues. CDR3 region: CASSVAGRTDTQYF. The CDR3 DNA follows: TGTGCCAGCAGCGTAGCGGGGCGCACAGATACGCAGTATTTT.

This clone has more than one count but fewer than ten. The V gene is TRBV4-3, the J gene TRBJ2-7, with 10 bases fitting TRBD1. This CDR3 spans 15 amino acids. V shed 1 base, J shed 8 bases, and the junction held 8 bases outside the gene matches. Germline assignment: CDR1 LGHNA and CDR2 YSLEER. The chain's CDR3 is CASSQVRTGGYKQYF. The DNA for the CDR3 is TGCGCCAGCAGCCAAGTTCGGACAGGGGGATACAAGCAGTACTTC.

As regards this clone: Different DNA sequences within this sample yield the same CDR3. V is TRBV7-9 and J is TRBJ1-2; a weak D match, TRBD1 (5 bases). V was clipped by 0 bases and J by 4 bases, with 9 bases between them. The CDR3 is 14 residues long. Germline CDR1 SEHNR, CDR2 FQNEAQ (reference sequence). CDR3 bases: TGTGCCAGCAGCTTAGCGGGGGGTCTCTATGGCTACACCTTC. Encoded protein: CASSLAGGLYGYTF. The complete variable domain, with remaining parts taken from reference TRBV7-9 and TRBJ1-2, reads DTGVSQNPRHKITKRGQNVTFRCDPISEHNRLYWYRQTLGQGPEFLTYFQNEAQLEKSRLLSDRFSAERPKGSFSTLEIQRTEQGDSAMYLCASSLAGGLYGYTFGSGTRLTVV.

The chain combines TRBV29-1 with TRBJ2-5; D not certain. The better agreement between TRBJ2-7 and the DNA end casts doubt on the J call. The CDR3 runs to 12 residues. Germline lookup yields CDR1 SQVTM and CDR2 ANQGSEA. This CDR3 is CSVRSGTYEQYF. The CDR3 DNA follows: TGCAGCGTCCGATCCGGTACCTACGAGCAGTACTTC.

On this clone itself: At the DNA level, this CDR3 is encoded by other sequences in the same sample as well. The CDR3 loop is CASRTSGGNTGELFF. As DNA, the CDR3 is TGTGCCAGCAGGACTAGCGGGGGGAACACCGGGGAGCTGTTTTTT. This chain connects TRBV2 to TRBJ2-2; 12 positions match TRBD2. Trimming at V came to 6 bases and at J to 1 base, leaving 0 bases not matched to a gene. Per the germline V gene, CDR1 is SNHLY and CDR2 is FYNNEI. This CDR3 contains 15 residues.

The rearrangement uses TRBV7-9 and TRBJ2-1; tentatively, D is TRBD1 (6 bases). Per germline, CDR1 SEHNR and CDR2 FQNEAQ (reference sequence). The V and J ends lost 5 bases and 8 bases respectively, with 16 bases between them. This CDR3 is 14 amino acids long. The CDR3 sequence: CASSGRGLVDEQFF. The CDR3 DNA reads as TGTGCCAGCAGCGGAAGGGGGTTGGTCGATGAGCAGTTCTTC.

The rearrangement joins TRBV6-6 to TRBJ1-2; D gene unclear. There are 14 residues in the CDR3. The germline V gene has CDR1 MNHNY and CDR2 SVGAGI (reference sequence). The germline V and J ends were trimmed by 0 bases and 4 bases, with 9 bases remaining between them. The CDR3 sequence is CASSYSATAYGYTF. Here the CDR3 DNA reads TGTGCCAGCAGTTACTCGGCGACCGCCTATGGCTACACCTTC.

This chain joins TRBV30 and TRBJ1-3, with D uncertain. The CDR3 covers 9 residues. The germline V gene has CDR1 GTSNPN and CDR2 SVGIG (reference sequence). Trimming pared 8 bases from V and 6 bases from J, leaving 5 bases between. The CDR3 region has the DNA TGTGCCGGGCAAAACACCATATATTTT. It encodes CAGQNTIYF.

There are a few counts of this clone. The CDR3 here is CASSGAGGFSYEQYF. The CDR3 bases are TGTGCCAGCAGTGGGGCAGGAGGATTCTCCTACGAGCAGTACTTC. The chain is built from TRBV6-1 and TRBJ2-7; D might be TRBD2 (5 bases). This CDR3 has 15 residues. The V end lost 4 bases, the J end lost 0 bases, and 13 bases lay between the germline ends. Germline CDR1 is MNHNS and CDR2 is SASEGT.

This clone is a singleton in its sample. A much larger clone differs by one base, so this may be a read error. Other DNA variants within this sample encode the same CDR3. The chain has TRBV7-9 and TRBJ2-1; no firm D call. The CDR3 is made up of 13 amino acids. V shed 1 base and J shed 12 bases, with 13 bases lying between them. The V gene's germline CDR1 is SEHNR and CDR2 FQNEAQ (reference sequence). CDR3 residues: CASSLDEALGQFF. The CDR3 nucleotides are TGTGCCAGCAGCTTAGATGAGGCTTTAGGGCAGTTCTTC.

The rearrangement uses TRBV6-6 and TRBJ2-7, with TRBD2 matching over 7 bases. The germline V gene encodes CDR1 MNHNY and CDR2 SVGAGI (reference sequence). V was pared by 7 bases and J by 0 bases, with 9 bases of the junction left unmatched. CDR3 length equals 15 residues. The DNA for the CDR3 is TGTGCCAGCACTCAATACCGCGGGAGCTCCTACGAGCAGTACTTC. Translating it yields CASTQYRGSSYEQYF.

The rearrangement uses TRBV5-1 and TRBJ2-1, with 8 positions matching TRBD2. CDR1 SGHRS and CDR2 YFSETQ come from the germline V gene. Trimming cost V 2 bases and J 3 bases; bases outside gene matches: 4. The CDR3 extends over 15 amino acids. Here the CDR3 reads CASSLLAADYNEQFF. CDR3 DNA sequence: TGCGCCAGCAGCTTACTAGCGGCCGACTACAATGAGCAGTTCTTC.

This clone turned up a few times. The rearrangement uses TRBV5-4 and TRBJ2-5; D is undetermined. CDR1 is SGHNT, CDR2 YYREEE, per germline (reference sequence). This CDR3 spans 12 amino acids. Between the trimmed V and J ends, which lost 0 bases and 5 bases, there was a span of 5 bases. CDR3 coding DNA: TGTGCCAGCAGCTTGGACGGGGAGACCCAGTACTTC. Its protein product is CASSLDGETQYF.

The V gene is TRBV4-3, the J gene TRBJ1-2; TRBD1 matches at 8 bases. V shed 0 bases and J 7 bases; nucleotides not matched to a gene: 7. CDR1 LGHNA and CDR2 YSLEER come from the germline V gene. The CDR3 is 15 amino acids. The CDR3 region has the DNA TGCGCCAGCAGCCAAGATCAGCAGGGGGCAGGTGGCTACACCTTC. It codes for CASSQDQQGAGGYTF.

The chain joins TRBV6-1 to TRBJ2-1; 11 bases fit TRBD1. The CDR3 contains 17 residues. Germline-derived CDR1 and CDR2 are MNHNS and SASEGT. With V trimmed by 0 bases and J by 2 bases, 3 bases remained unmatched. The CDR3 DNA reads TGTGCCAGCAGTGAAGCATGGGGACAGGGGGCCTACAATGAGCAGTTCTTC. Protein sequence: CASSEAWGQGAYNEQFF.

CDR3 DNA sequence: TGTGCCAGCAGTGAGACCCCCAACAGGGGTAGTAATGAAAAACTGTTTTTT. This translates into CASSETPNRGSNEKLFF. The chain has TRBV25-1 and TRBJ1-4; TRBD1 matches 7 bases. Germline trimming cut 3 bases from V and 4 bases from J; bases unmatched to any gene: 11. Germline values: CDR1 MGHDK, CDR2 SYGVNS. The length of the CDR3 is 17 residues. The full variable domain, in which reference TRBV25-1 and TRBJ1-4 provide the parts outside the CDR3, is EADIYQTPRYLVIGTGKKITLECSQTMGHDKMYWYQQDPGMELHLIHYSYGVNSTEKGDLSSESTVSRIRTEHFPLTLESARPSHTSQYLCASSETPNRGSNEKLFFGSGTQLSVL.

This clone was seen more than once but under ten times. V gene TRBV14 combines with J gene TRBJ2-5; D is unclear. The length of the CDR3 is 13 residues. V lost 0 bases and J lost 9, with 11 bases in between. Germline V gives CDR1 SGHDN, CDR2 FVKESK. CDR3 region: CASSQDLRMAQYF. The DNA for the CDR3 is TGTGCCAGCAGCCAAGATTTAAGGATGGCCCAGTACTTC.

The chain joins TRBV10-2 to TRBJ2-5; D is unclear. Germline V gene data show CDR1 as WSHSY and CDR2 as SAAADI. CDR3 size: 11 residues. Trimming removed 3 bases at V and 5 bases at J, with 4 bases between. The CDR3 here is CASSEGETQYF. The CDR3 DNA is TGCGCCAGCAGTGAAGGGGAGACCCAGTACTTC.

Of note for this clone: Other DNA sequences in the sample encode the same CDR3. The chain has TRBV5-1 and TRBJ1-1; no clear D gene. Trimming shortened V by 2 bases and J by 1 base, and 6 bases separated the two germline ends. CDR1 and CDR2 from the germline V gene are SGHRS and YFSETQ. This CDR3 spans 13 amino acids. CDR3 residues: CASSFQENTEAFF. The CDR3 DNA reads TGCGCCAGCAGCTTTCAGGAGAACACTGAAGCTTTCTTT.

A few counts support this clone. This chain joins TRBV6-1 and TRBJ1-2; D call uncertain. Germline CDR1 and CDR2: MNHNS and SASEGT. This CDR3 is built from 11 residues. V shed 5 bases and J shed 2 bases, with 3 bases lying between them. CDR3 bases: TGTGCCAGCAGTCCCAACTATGGCTACACCTTC. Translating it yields CASSPNYGYTF.

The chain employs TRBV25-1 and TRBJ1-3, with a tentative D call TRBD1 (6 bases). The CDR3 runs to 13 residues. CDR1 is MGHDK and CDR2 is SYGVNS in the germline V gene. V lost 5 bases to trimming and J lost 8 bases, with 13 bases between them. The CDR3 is CASSPTGTHTIYF. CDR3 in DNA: TGTGCCAGCAGTCCAACAGGGACGCACACCATATATTTT. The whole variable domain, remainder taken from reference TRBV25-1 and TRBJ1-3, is EADIYQTPRYLVIGTGKKITLECSQTMGHDKMYWYQQDPGMELHLIHYSYGVNSTEKGDLSSESTVSRIRTEHFPLTLESARPSHTSQYLCASSPTGTHTIYFGEGSWLTVV.